This TCR beta chain was recovered during a study of cytomegalovirus exposure and HLA in healthy donors. With regard to this clone: The antigen remains unidentified.

Study-level points and caveats: Of the V segments, some could not be distinguished, including TRBV6-2 and TRBV6-3, and were excluded. According to a later analysis, donors in an Asian-associated ancestry cluster reportedly had fewer N-insertions than the roughly 640-donor mean.

A multiplex PCR was run with 60 Vbeta primers and 13 Jbeta primers. Libraries were prepared by immunoSEQ multiplex PCR; TCRdb keeps only in-frame clonotypes and omits some of them. The profile covers approximately 140,000 clones, with 79% appearing a single time and about 0.97% taken by the ten largest. V lost 2 bases and J lost 1; bases outside the gene matches: 4. From germline, CDR1 is SGHVS and CDR2 FNYEAQ. The CDR3 covers 16 residues. This TCR was recovered from a man aged 18 to 29 in good health and CMV-seronegative. The specimen sequenced was PBMCs. The chain combines TRBV7-6 with TRBJ2-3, with 9 bases lining up with TRBD2. CDR3 sequence reads: CASSLLAGHGTDTQYF. In DNA, the CDR3 is TGTGCCAGCAGCTTACTAGCGGGACATGGCACAGATACGCAGTATTTT.